These T cell receptor beta chains were read from a single sample in a study of blood T cell repertoires in COVID-19. The method was immunoSEQ multiplex PCR; TCRdb's version includes in-frame clones alone and lacks a portion of them. This table holds around 230,000 clones, around 88% found once. The sequenced sample was PBMCs or T cells enriched from blood (not recorded which). Source of these receptors: a woman in her thirties or forties with acute COVID-19. Each CDR3 is given with its conserved first and last residue. Each record gives: J gene, D gene, V gene, clone size, CDR3 protein, CDR3 DNA. A D gene is named only where the DNA matches it firmly. Clone size is not always given. Where it is, it says once, few, many or a class for expanded clones.

j_gene: TRBJ1-2
d_gene: -
v_gene: TRBV5-6
abundance: -
CDR3aa: CASSPLAPSAGYTF
CDR3nt: TGTGCCAGCAGCCCCCTGGCCCCCTCCGCTGGCTACACCTTC

j_gene: TRBJ1-6
d_gene: TRBD1
v_gene: TRBV7-9
abundance: -
CDR3aa: CASSWGQGNSPLHF
CDR3nt: TGTGCCAGCAGCTGGGGACAGGGGAATTCACCCCTCCACTTT

j_gene: TRBJ1-4
d_gene: TRBD1
v_gene: TRBV19
abundance: once
CDR3aa: CASVTGGTNEKLFF
CDR3nt: TGTGCCAGCGTTACAGGGGGAACTAATGAAAAACTGTTTTTT

j_gene: TRBJ1-3
d_gene: TRBD1
v_gene: TRBV27
abundance: -
CDR3aa: CASSYGGDRAGNTIYF
CDR3nt: TGTGCCAGCAGTTATGGCGGAGACAGGGCTGGAAACACCATATATTTT

j_gene: TRBJ1-3
d_gene: TRBD1
v_gene: TRBV5-4
abundance: -
CDR3aa: CASSFGDRASNTIYF
CDR3nt: TGTGCCAGCAGCTTCGGGGACAGAGCTAGCAACACCATATATTTT

j_gene: TRBJ2-1
d_gene: -
v_gene: TRBV5-1
abundance: -
CDR3aa: CASSLERGSYNEQFF
CDR3nt: TGCGCCAGCAGCTTGGAACGGGGGAGTTACAATGAGCAGTTCTTC

j_gene: TRBJ2-5
d_gene: TRBD2
v_gene: TRBV7-9
abundance: -
CDR3aa: CASSTWGGQETQYF
CDR3nt: TGTGCCAGCAGCACTTGGGGGGGACAAGAGACCCAGTACTTC

j_gene: TRBJ2-5
d_gene: -
v_gene: TRBV27
abundance: -
CDR3aa: CASSSEKTQYF
CDR3nt: TGTGCCAGCAGTTCAGAAAAGACCCAGTACTTC

j_gene: TRBJ2-2
d_gene: -
v_gene: TRBV4-3
abundance: -
CDR3aa: CASSQVPSTGELFF
CDR3nt: TGCGCCAGCAGCCAAGTGCCTAGTACCGGGGAGCTGTTTTTT

j_gene: TRBJ2-3
d_gene: -
v_gene: TRBV29-1
abundance: -
CDR3aa: CSVGGSVSTDTQYF
CDR3nt: TGCAGCGTTGGGGGCTCCGTTAGCACAGATACGCAGTATTTT

j_gene: TRBJ2-1
d_gene: TRBD2
v_gene: TRBV7-6
abundance: -
CDR3aa: CASSTTSGGYNEQFF
CDR3nt: TGTGCCAGCAGCACCACTAGCGGGGGCTACAATGAGCAGTTCTTC

j_gene: TRBJ1-2
d_gene: TRBD1
v_gene: TRBV12-3/TRBV12-4
abundance: -
CDR3aa: CASSRGQGSRYTF
CDR3nt: TGTGCCAGCAGCCGAGGACAGGGGTCTCGCTACACCTTC

j_gene: TRBJ2-1
d_gene: -
v_gene: TRBV11-2
abundance: few
CDR3aa: CASSPGAAYNEQFF
CDR3nt: TGTGCCAGCAGCCCAGGGGCTGCCTACAATGAGCAGTTCTTC

j_gene: TRBJ2-2
d_gene: -
v_gene: TRBV6-6
abundance: -
CDR3aa: CASSPSGWGTGELFF
CDR3nt: TGTGCCAGCAGTCCCTCGGGATGGGGTACCGGGGAGCTGTTTTTT

j_gene: TRBJ1-2
d_gene: -
v_gene: TRBV19
abundance: once
CDR3aa: CASSLSGHGRGYTF
CDR3nt: TGTGCCAGTAGTCTATCCGGACATGGGAGGGGCTACACCTTC

j_gene: TRBJ2-3
d_gene: -
v_gene: TRBV24-1
abundance: -
CDR3aa: CATSDLQAGNTDTQYF
CDR3nt: TGTGCCACCAGTGATTTGCAGGCGGGGAACACAGATACGCAGTATTTT

j_gene: TRBJ1-5
d_gene: TRBD1
v_gene: TRBV7-9
abundance: few
CDR3aa: CASSRQGARNQPQHF
CDR3nt: TGTGCCAGCAGCCGGCAGGGGGCACGCAATCAGCCCCAGCATTTT

j_gene: TRBJ2-7
d_gene: TRBD1
v_gene: TRBV12-5
abundance: -
CDR3aa: CASGLGQTGAYEQYF
CDR3nt: TGTGCTAGTGGTTTGGGTCAGACAGGGGCCTACGAGCAGTACTTC

j_gene: TRBJ2-7
d_gene: TRBD1
v_gene: TRBV5-1
abundance: -
CDR3aa: CASSLESGGPSYEQYF
CDR3nt: TGCGCCAGCAGCTTGGAGTCAGGGGGCCCCTCCTACGAGCAGTACTTC

j_gene: TRBJ2-1
d_gene: TRBD2
v_gene: TRBV5-1
abundance: -
CDR3aa: CASSLGLAVPPHEQFF
CDR3nt: TGCGCCAGCAGCTTGGGACTAGCGGTACCCCCCCATGAGCAGTTCTTC

j_gene: TRBJ1-2
d_gene: TRBD1
v_gene: TRBV10-3
abundance: -
CDR3aa: CAISQVQGAPYGYTF
CDR3nt: TGTGCCATCAGTCAAGTACAGGGGGCTCCCTATGGCTACACCTTC

j_gene: TRBJ2-5
d_gene: -
v_gene: TRBV7-9
abundance: -
CDR3aa: CASSFGISQGETQYF
CDR3nt: TGTGCCAGCAGCTTTGGGATCAGCCAGGGGGAGACCCAGTACTTC

j_gene: TRBJ2-1
d_gene: TRBD2
v_gene: TRBV6-5
abundance: -
CDR3aa: CASSSTSGYNEQFF
CDR3nt: TGTGCCAGCAGCTCGACTAGCGGCTACAATGAGCAGTTCTTC

j_gene: TRBJ1-1
d_gene: -
v_gene: TRBV13
abundance: -
CDR3aa: CASSPLSRNTEAFF
CDR3nt: TGTGCCAGCAGCCCGTTGTCGCGGAACACTGAAGCTTTCTTT

j_gene: TRBJ1-1
d_gene: -
v_gene: TRBV19
abundance: -
CDR3aa: CASSILAARNTEAFF
CDR3nt: TGTGCCAGTAGTATACTGGCAGCGAGGAACACTGAAGCTTTCTTT

j_gene: TRBJ1-2
d_gene: TRBD1
v_gene: TRBV2
abundance: -
CDR3aa: CASSPRGRTSYGYTF
CDR3nt: TGTGCCAGCAGCCCCAGGGGGAGAACTTCCTATGGCTACACCTTC

j_gene: TRBJ1-1
d_gene: TRBD1
v_gene: TRBV19
abundance: -
CDR3aa: CASSPHGQGGLEAFF
CDR3nt: TGTGCCAGTAGTCCCCACGGACAGGGCGGACTCGAGGCTTTCTTT

j_gene: TRBJ2-3
d_gene: -
v_gene: TRBV19
abundance: -
CDR3aa: CASSISLLDTQYF
CDR3nt: TGTGCCAGTAGTATAAGCCTCCTGGATACGCAGTATTTT

j_gene: TRBJ2-5
d_gene: -
v_gene: TRBV10-3
abundance: -
CDR3aa: CASRTGQTQETQYF
CDR3nt: TGTGCCTCACGCACCGGACAGACGCAAGAGACCCAGTACTTC

j_gene: TRBJ2-3
d_gene: -
v_gene: TRBV5-8
abundance: -
CDR3aa: CASSLESRGGDTQYF
CDR3nt: TGTGCCAGCAGCTTGGAGAGCAGGGGAGGGGATACGCAGTATTTT

j_gene: TRBJ1-5
d_gene: -
v_gene: TRBV19
abundance: few
CDR3aa: CASMTLGGQPQHF
CDR3nt: TGTGCCAGTATGACCCTCGGAGGTCAGCCCCAGCATTTT

j_gene: TRBJ2-2
d_gene: TRBD1
v_gene: TRBV24-1
abundance: few
CDR3aa: CATSDHRGHDGELFF
CDR3nt: TGTGCCACCAGTGATCACAGGGGGCACGACGGGGAGCTGTTTTTT

j_gene: TRBJ2-7
d_gene: TRBD2
v_gene: TRBV2
abundance: -
CDR3aa: CASRARGSGGPGLYF
CDR3nt: TGTGCCAGCAGGGCGAGGGGAAGCGGGGGGCCGGGATTGTACTTC

j_gene: TRBJ1-3
d_gene: TRBD1
v_gene: TRBV4-2
abundance: -
CDR3aa: CASSRQRGTGASGNTIYF
CDR3nt: TGTGCCAGCAGTCGACAACGGGGGACAGGTGCCTCTGGAAACACCATATATTTT

j_gene: TRBJ2-7
d_gene: TRBD1
v_gene: TRBV6-2/TRBV6-3
abundance: once
CDR3aa: CASSLSDRGRYEQYF
CDR3nt: TGTGCCAGCAGCCTGTCTGACAGGGGCCGTTACGAGCAGTACTTC

j_gene: TRBJ1-6
d_gene: -
v_gene: TRBV19
abundance: -
CDR3aa: CASSGQAYNSPLHF
CDR3nt: TGTGCCAGTAGTGGGCAGGCCTATAATTCACCCCTCCACTTT

j_gene: TRBJ2-3
d_gene: TRBD2
v_gene: TRBV5-4
abundance: -
CDR3aa: CASSLESGRAGTDTQYF
CDR3nt: TGTGCCAGCAGCTTGGAAAGCGGGAGGGCAGGGACAGATACGCAGTATTTT

j_gene: TRBJ1-2
d_gene: TRBD1
v_gene: TRBV10-3
abundance: -
CDR3aa: CAITGQGFSSYGYTF
CDR3nt: TGTGCCATCACAGGACAGGGTTTCTCCTCCTATGGCTACACCTTC

j_gene: TRBJ1-6
d_gene: -
v_gene: TRBV4-1
abundance: -
CDR3aa: CASRSQGSYNSPLHF
CDR3nt: TGCGCCAGCAGATCACAGGGTTCCTATAATTCACCCCTCCACTTT

j_gene: TRBJ1-1
d_gene: -
v_gene: TRBV21-1
abundance: -
CDR3aa: CASSARYREGEAFF
CDR3nt: TGTGCCAGCAGCGCGCGATACAGGGAAGGTGAAGCTTTCTTT

j_gene: TRBJ2-5
d_gene: TRBD2
v_gene: TRBV5-1
abundance: once
CDR3aa: CASSAGLAGVHQETQYF
CDR3nt: TGCGCCAGCAGCGCGGGACTAGCGGGGGTACACCAAGAGACCCAGTACTTC

j_gene: TRBJ1-6
d_gene: -
v_gene: TRBV4-3
abundance: many
CDR3aa: CASSQDRSQSNSPLHF
CDR3nt: TGCGCCAGCAGCCAAGATAGGAGTCAGTCAAATTCACCCCTCCACTTT

j_gene: TRBJ2-7
d_gene: -
v_gene: TRBV7-9
abundance: -
CDR3aa: CASIQPYSRF
CDR3nt: TGTGCCAGCATCCAGCCGTACAGTAGGTTC

j_gene: TRBJ2-1
d_gene: TRBD2
v_gene: TRBV7-9
abundance: -
CDR3aa: CASTLMAGGEQFF
CDR3nt: TGTGCCAGCACCCTAATGGCGGGGGGTGAGCAGTTCTTC

j_gene: TRBJ1-2
d_gene: -
v_gene: TRBV27
abundance: -
CDR3aa: CASSTRRQGYGYTF
CDR3nt: TGTGCCAGCAGCACCCGGCGTCAGGGCTATGGCTACACCTTC

j_gene: TRBJ1-1
d_gene: -
v_gene: TRBV24-1
abundance: -
CDR3aa: CATSGRDGKAFF
CDR3nt: TGTGCCACCAGTGGGCGGGACGGGAAAGCTTTCTTT

j_gene: TRBJ1-5
d_gene: TRBD1
v_gene: TRBV27
abundance: -
CDR3aa: CASSPGGAKQPQHF
CDR3nt: TGTGCCAGCAGCCCAGGGGGCGCAAAGCAGCCCCAGCATTTT

j_gene: TRBJ2-5
d_gene: TRBD2
v_gene: TRBV2
abundance: -
CDR3aa: CASSEWGLAGSTSETQYF
CDR3nt: TGTGCCAGCAGTGAATGGGGGCTAGCGGGCAGTACTTCAGAGACCCAGTACTTC

j_gene: TRBJ2-3
d_gene: TRBD2
v_gene: TRBV5-1
abundance: -
CDR3aa: CASSRGTSGAADTQYF
CDR3nt: TGCGCCAGCAGCAGGGGGACTAGCGGGGCCGCAGATACGCAGTATTTT

j_gene: TRBJ1-1
d_gene: TRBD1
v_gene: TRBV15
abundance: -
CDR3aa: CATSRGGTGGRTFF
CDR3nt: TGTGCCACCAGCAGAGGGGGTACAGGGGGCCGGACTTTCTTT